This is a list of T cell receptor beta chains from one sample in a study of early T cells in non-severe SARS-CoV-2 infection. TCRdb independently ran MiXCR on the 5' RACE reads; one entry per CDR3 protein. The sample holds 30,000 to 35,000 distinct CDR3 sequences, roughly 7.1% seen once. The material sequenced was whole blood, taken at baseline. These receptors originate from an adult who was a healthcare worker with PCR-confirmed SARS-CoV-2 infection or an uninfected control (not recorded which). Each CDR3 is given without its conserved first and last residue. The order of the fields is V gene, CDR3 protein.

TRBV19,ASSPLTVDNEKLF
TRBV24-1,ATSEGQGYQETQY
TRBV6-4,ASSWDNTGELF
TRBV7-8,ASSPGQYLGETQY
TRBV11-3,ASSLAAWGTSSYNEQF
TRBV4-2,ASSQDPGSNGLAF
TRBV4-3,ASSQRTSADTQY
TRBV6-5,LSTRTHTEAF
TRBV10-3,AIRGTGGYGYT
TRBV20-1,SARDPGLAGHYNEQF
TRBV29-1,SVAPRLNLGYEQF
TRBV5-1,ASSLVYNEQF
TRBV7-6,ASSLGDSGRSYNEQF
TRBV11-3,ASSLDSSQRKIMNTEAF
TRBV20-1,SASVRQGATNEKLF
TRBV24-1,ATSSVLAGTDTQY
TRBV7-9,ASSLSEKLF
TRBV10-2,ASSEWGAAATNEKLF
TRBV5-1,ANSGTSGIVEQF
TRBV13,ASSFRRNTEAF
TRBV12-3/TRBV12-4,ASSRAFNQPQH
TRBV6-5,ASSSGGELF
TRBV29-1,SVEDSRDRYYGYT